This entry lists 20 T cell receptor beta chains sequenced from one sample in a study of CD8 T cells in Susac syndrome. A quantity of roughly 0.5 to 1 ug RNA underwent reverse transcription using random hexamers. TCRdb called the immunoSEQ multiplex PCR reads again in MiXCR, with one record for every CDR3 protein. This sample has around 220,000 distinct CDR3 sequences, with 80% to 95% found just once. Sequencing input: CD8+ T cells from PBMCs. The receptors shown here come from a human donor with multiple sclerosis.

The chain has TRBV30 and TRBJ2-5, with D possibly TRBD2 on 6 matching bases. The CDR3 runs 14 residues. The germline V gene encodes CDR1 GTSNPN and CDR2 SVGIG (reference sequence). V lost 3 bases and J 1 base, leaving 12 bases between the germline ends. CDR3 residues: CAWSMTGAQETQYF. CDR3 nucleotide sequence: TGTGCCTGGAGCATGACGGGAGCCCAAGAGACCCAGTACTTC.

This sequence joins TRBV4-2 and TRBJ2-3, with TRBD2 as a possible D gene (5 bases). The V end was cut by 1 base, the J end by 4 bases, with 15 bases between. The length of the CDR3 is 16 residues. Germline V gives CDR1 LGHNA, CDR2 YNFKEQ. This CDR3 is CASSQVPSEEADTQYF. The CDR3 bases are TGTGCCAGCAGCCAAGTCCCATCGGAGGAGGCAGATACGCAGTATTTT.

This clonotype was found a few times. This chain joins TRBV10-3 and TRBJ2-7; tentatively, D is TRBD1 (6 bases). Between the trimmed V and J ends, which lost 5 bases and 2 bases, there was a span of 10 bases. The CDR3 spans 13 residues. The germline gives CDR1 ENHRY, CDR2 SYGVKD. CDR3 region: CAISQGSPYEQYF. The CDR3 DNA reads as TGTGCCATCAGTCAGGGGTCCCCCTACGAGCAGTACTTC.

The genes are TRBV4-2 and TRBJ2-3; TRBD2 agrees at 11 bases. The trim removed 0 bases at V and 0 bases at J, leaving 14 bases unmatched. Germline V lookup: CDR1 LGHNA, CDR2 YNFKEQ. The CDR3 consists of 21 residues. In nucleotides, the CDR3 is TGTGCCAGCAGCCAAGATGCGACTAGCGGGAAAGTTGGACTCAGCACAGATACGCAGTATTTT. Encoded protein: CASSQDATSGKVGLSTDTQYF.

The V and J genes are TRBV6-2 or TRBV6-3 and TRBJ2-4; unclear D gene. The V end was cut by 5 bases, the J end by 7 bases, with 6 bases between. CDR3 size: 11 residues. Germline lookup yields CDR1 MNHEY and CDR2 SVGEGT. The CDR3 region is CASSPDNIQYF. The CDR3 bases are TGTGCCAGCAGTCCGGACAACATTCAGTACTTC.

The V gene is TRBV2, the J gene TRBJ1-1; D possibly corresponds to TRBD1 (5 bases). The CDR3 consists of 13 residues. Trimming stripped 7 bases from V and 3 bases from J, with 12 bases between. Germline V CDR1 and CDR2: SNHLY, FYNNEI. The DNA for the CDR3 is TGTGCCAGCAACGGGGCGTCGCACACTGAAGCTTTCTTT. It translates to CASNGASHTEAFF.

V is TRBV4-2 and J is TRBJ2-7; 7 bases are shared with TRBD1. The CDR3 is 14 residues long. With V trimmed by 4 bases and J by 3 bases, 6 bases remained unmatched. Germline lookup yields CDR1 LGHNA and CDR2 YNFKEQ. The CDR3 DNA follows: TGTGCCAGCAGCCTACAGACAGGGAACTACGAGCAGTACTTC. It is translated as CASSLQTGNYEQYF.

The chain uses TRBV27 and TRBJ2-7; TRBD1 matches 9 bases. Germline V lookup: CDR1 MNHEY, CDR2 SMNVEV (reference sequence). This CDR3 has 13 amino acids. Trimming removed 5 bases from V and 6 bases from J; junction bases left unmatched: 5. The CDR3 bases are TGTGCCAGCAGTCAAGGGACAGGGAGCGAGCAGTACTTC. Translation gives CASSQGTGSEQYF.

CDR3 sequence reads: CASGSTGDTQYF. DNA for the CDR3: TGTGCTAGTGGATCGACAGGCGATACGCAGTATTTT. The chain is built from TRBV12-5 and TRBJ2-3; perhaps TRBD1 as D (6 bases). The V gene's germline CDR1 is LGHNT and CDR2 FRNRAP. The CDR3 runs to 12 residues. The germline V and J ends were trimmed by 6 bases and 6 bases, with 10 bases remaining between them.

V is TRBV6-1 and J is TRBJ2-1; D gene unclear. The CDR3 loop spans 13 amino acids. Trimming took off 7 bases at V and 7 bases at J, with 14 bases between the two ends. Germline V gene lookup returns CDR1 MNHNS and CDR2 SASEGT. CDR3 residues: CASKHPGWNEQFF. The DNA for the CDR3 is TGTGCCAGCAAGCACCCCGGGTGGAATGAGCAGTTCTTC.

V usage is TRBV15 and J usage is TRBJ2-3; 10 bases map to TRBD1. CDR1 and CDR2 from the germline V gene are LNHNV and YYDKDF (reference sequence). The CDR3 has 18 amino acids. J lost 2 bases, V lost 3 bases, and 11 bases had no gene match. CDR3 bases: TGTGCCACCAGCAGCGGGATCGCGGGACAGGGGACCACAGATACGCAGTATTTT. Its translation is CATSSGIAGQGTTDTQYF.

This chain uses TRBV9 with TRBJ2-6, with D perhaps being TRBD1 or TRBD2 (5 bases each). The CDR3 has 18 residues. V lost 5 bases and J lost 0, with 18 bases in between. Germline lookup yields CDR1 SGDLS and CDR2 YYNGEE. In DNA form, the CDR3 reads TGTGCCAGCAGTAGGGACGCCTCCTCCCTCTCTGGGGCCAACGTCCTGACTTTC. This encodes CASSRDASSLSGANVLTF.

CDR3 bases: TGTGCCAGCAGTTCCCCGGGACCTATACCTCTGCCGTCGACAGATACGCAGTATTTT. This sequence encodes CASSSPGPIPLPSTDTQYF. The chain combines TRBV12-3 or TRBV12-4 with TRBJ2-3; D tentatively fits TRBD1 or TRBD2 (5 bases each). This CDR3 comprises 19 residues. The V and J ends lost 4 bases and 3 bases respectively, with 26 bases between them.

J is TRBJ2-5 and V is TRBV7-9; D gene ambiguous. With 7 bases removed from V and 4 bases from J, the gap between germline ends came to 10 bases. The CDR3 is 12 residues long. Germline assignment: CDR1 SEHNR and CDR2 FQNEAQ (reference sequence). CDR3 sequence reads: CASKGSLETQYF. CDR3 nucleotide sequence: TGTGCCAGCAAGGGCAGCCTAGAGACCCAGTACTTC. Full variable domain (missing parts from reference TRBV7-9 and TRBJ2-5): DTGVSQNPRHKITKRGQNVTFRCDPISEHNRLYWYRQTLGQGPEFLTYFQNEAQLEKSRLLSDRFSAERPKGSFSTLEIQRTEQGDSAMYLCASKGSLETQYFGPGTRLLVL.

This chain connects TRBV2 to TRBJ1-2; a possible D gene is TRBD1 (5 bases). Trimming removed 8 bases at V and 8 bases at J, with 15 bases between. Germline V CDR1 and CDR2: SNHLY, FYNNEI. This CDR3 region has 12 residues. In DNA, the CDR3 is TGTGCCAGCGAGAGGGGAGGGTCCGGCTACACCTTC. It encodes CASERGGSGYTF. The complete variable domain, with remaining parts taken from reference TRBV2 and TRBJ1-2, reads EPEVTQTPSHQVTQMGQEVILRCVPISNHLYFYWYRQILGQKVEFLVSFYNNEISEKSEIFDDQFSVERPDGSNFTLKIRSTKLEDSAMYFCASERGGSGYTFGSGTRLTVV.

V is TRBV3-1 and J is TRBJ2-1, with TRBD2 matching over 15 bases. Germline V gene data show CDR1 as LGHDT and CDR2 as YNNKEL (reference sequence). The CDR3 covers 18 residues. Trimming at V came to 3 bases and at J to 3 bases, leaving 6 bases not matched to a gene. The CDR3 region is CASSQTPGLAGGYNEQFF. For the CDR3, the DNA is TGTGCCAGCAGCCAGACCCCGGGACTAGCGGGGGGCTACAATGAGCAGTTCTTC.

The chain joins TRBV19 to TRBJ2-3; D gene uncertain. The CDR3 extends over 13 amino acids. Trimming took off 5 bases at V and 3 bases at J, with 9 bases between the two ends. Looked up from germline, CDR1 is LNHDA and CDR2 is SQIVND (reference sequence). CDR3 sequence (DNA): TGTGCCAGTAGTGAGCCAGAAACAGATACGCAGTATTTT. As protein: CASSEPETDTQYF.

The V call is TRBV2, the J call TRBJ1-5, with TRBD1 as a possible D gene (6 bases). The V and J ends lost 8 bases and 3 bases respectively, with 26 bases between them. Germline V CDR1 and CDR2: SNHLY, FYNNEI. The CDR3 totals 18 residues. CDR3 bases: TGTGCCAGCGGGCAAGCCATCACAGGGACCGATCCCAATCAGCCCCAGCATTTT. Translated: CASGQAITGTDPNQPQHF.

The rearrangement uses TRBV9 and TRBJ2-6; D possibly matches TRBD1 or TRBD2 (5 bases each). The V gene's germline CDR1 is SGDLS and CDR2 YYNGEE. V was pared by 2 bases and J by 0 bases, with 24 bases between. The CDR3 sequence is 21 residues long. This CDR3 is CASSVPLQGPSDPSGANVLTF. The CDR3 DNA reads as TGTGCCAGCAGCGTCCCATTGCAGGGACCTTCTGACCCCTCTGGGGCCAACGTCCTGACTTTC.

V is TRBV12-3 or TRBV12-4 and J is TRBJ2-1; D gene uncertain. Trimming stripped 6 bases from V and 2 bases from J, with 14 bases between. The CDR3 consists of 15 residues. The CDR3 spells CASRLTEKTYNEQFF. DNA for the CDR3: TGTGCCAGCAGATTAACAGAAAAAACCTACAATGAGCAGTTCTTC.